The rows below give T cell receptor beta chains drawn from one sample of a study of shared clonotypes between healthy human individuals. Profiled with immunoSEQ multiplex PCR; TCRdb holds only in-frame clones, not every one. Here the sample spans hundreds of thousands of clones, 60% to 80% being singletons. Sequenced material: memory CD4+ T cells sorted from blood. These receptors were obtained from a woman aged 25 to 45 in good health. Each CDR3 is given with its conserved first and last residue. Fields, in order: V gene, J gene, clone size, D gene, CDR3 DNA, CDR3 protein. D genes are given only for firm matches. A clone size is listed for some rows: how often the clone was seen (once, few, many), or a class if it is expanded.

v_gene: TRBV2; j_gene: TRBJ2-3; abundance: -; d_gene: TRBD2; CDR3nt: TGTGCCAGCAGTCAGGGACTACTAACAGATACGCAGTATTTT; CDR3aa: CASSQGLLTDTQYF
v_gene: TRBV2; j_gene: TRBJ1-1; abundance: few; d_gene: -; CDR3nt: TGTGCCAGCAGCCCCGAGGGGGGAGGGACTGAAGCTTTCTTT; CDR3aa: CASSPEGGGTEAFF
v_gene: TRBV28; j_gene: TRBJ2-3; abundance: once; d_gene: TRBD2; CDR3nt: TGTGCCAGCAGTTTCGAACTAGCGGGACCGGATACGCAGTATTTT; CDR3aa: CASSFELAGPDTQYF
v_gene: TRBV15; j_gene: TRBJ2-3; abundance: -; d_gene: TRBD2; CDR3nt: TGTGCCACCAGCAGAGGGGAGGGCGGGGATACGCAGTATTTT; CDR3aa: CATSRGEGGDTQYF
v_gene: TRBV29-1; j_gene: TRBJ2-2; abundance: -; d_gene: -; CDR3nt: TGCAGCGTTGGGGCCGACACCACGAACACCGGGGAGCTGTTTTTT; CDR3aa: CSVGADTTNTGELFF
v_gene: TRBV5-1; j_gene: TRBJ1-1; abundance: -; d_gene: -; CDR3nt: TGCGCCAGCAGCTTGGAGGGCAGGCAGAACACTGAAGCTTTCTTT; CDR3aa: CASSLEGRQNTEAFF
v_gene: TRBV7-8; j_gene: TRBJ2-7; abundance: -; d_gene: TRBD2; CDR3nt: TGTGCCAGCAGCTTAGGGGCGGGAGGGCCTTACGAGCAGTACTTC; CDR3aa: CASSLGAGGPYEQYF
v_gene: TRBV18; j_gene: TRBJ2-3; abundance: -; d_gene: -; CDR3nt: TGTGCCAGCTCACAACAGCGGCAAAGCACAGATACGCAGTATTTT; CDR3aa: CASSQQRQSTDTQYF
v_gene: TRBV29-1; j_gene: TRBJ2-1; abundance: -; d_gene: -; CDR3nt: TGCAGCATCGGAGAGGGAGGTTGGGATGAGCAGTTCTTC; CDR3aa: CSIGEGGWDEQFF
v_gene: TRBV29-1; j_gene: TRBJ1-4; abundance: -; d_gene: -; CDR3nt: TGCAGCGTCCGGGCTGCAACTAATGAAAAACTGTTTTTT; CDR3aa: CSVRAATNEKLFF
v_gene: TRBV5-4; j_gene: TRBJ1-2; abundance: few; d_gene: TRBD1; CDR3nt: TGTGCCAGCAGCCCGGGGGGACAGGGGAATTATGGCTACACCTTC; CDR3aa: CASSPGGQGNYGYTF
v_gene: TRBV7-9; j_gene: TRBJ2-1; abundance: few; d_gene: -; CDR3nt: TGTGCCAGCAGCTTTGGTCCCGAGGATGAGCAGTTCTTC; CDR3aa: CASSFGPEDEQFF
v_gene: TRBV6-1; j_gene: TRBJ2-7; abundance: -; d_gene: -; CDR3nt: TGTGCCAGCAGACGAGGGGGAGGGCCGGGCGAGCAGTACTTC; CDR3aa: CASRRGGGPGEQYF
v_gene: TRBV28; j_gene: TRBJ1-5; abundance: -; d_gene: -; CDR3nt: TGTGCCAGCAGTTCGCCACAGGGAAATCAGCCCCAGCATTTT; CDR3aa: CASSSPQGNQPQHF
v_gene: TRBV18; j_gene: TRBJ2-3; abundance: many; d_gene: TRBD2; CDR3nt: TGTGCCAGCTCACTATTTAGCGGGGCAGATACGCAGTATTTT; CDR3aa: CASSLFSGADTQYF
v_gene: TRBV2; j_gene: TRBJ2-1; abundance: -; d_gene: TRBD2; CDR3nt: TGTGCCAGCAGACGAGCGACTAGCGGGAGGGGGGAGCAGTTCTTC; CDR3aa: CASRRATSGRGEQFF
v_gene: TRBV10-1; j_gene: TRBJ2-3; abundance: -; d_gene: -; CDR3nt: TGCGCCAGCAGTGAAAGGCGGCAGGGGGATACGCAGTATTTT; CDR3aa: CASSERRQGDTQYF
v_gene: TRBV7-6; j_gene: TRBJ2-7; abundance: once; d_gene: TRBD2; CDR3nt: TGTGCCAGCAGCGAGCGGGCGGGAGGCGACGGGAACGAGCAGTACTTC; CDR3aa: CASSERAGGDGNEQYF
v_gene: TRBV10-1; j_gene: TRBJ2-7; abundance: -; d_gene: -; CDR3nt: TGCGCCAGCAGTGAGTCTGGGGTCTACGAGCAGTACTTC; CDR3aa: CASSESGVYEQYF
v_gene: TRBV10-3; j_gene: TRBJ2-3; abundance: -; d_gene: -; CDR3nt: TGTGCCATCAGTAACCAGGGATCCGATACGCAGTATTTT; CDR3aa: CAISNQGSDTQYF
v_gene: TRBV28; j_gene: TRBJ2-7; abundance: -; d_gene: TRBD1; CDR3nt: TGTGCCAGCACCTCCGGGACAGCTTACGAGCAGTACTTC; CDR3aa: CASTSGTAYEQYF
v_gene: TRBV28; j_gene: TRBJ2-1; abundance: once; d_gene: TRBD2; CDR3nt: TGTGCCAGCAGTTTATTCACTAGCGGGGGAAACAATGAGCAGTTCTTC; CDR3aa: CASSLFTSGGNNEQFF
v_gene: TRBV30; j_gene: TRBJ2-1; abundance: -; d_gene: TRBD2; CDR3nt: TGTGCCTGGACCCGGGGGGGACTAGCGGGAGGAGGGTTCTTC; CDR3aa: CAWTRGGLAGGGFF
v_gene: TRBV29-1; j_gene: TRBJ2-5; abundance: -; d_gene: TRBD2; CDR3nt: TGCAGCGTCGACAACGGGAGGGGACAAGAGACCCAGTACTTC; CDR3aa: CSVDNGRGQETQYF
v_gene: TRBV14; j_gene: TRBJ1-1; abundance: many; d_gene: -; CDR3nt: TGTGCCAGCAGCCGAGCCTTCCAGGGAGGCCGTAACACTGAAGCTTTCTTT; CDR3aa: CASSRAFQGGRNTEAFF
v_gene: TRBV5-1; j_gene: TRBJ2-2; abundance: few; d_gene: -; CDR3nt: TGCGCCAGCAGCTTGGTTTCGGTCACCGGGGAGCTGTTTTTT; CDR3aa: CASSLVSVTGELFF
v_gene: TRBV10-3; j_gene: TRBJ2-7; abundance: once; d_gene: -; CDR3nt: TGTGCCTCCCGGACAGAGTCCTACGAGCAGTACTTC; CDR3aa: CASRTESYEQYF
v_gene: TRBV30; j_gene: TRBJ1-5; abundance: -; d_gene: -; CDR3nt: TGTGCCTGGGGGAGGGGTCAGCCCCAGCATTTT; CDR3aa: CAWGRGQPQHF
v_gene: TRBV5-1; j_gene: TRBJ2-6; abundance: -; d_gene: TRBD2; CDR3nt: TGCGCCAGCAGCTCAGGGGGACTAGCGGCGAGCTTCTCTGGGGCCAACGTCCTGACTTTC; CDR3aa: CASSSGGLAASFSGANVLTF
v_gene: TRBV10-2; j_gene: TRBJ1-1; abundance: -; d_gene: -; CDR3nt: TGCGCCAGTAGGGTGGACACCTCCGGCGACACTGAAGCTTTCTTT; CDR3aa: CASRVDTSGDTEAFF
v_gene: TRBV5-6; j_gene: TRBJ1-5; abundance: -; d_gene: -; CDR3nt: TGTGCCAGCAGCTTGGAGGGGCAGGGAAGGAATCAGCCCCAGCATTTT; CDR3aa: CASSLEGQGRNQPQHF
v_gene: TRBV10-3; j_gene: TRBJ1-2; abundance: -; d_gene: TRBD1; CDR3nt: TGTGCCATCAGTGAGGGGACAGGGGATCCCTATGGCTACACCTTC; CDR3aa: CAISEGTGDPYGYTF
v_gene: TRBV7-9; j_gene: TRBJ1-2; abundance: many; d_gene: TRBD1; CDR3nt: TGTGCCAGCAGTGTAGGACAGGGCACGTATGGCTACACCTTC; CDR3aa: CASSVGQGTYGYTF
v_gene: TRBV29-1; j_gene: TRBJ1-1; abundance: -; d_gene: -; CDR3nt: TGCAGCGTTGAAGTAACCATGAACACTGAAGCTTTCTTT; CDR3aa: CSVEVTMNTEAFF
v_gene: TRBV4-1; j_gene: TRBJ1-5; abundance: -; d_gene: -; CDR3nt: TGCGCCAGCAGCCCGACGGGAAACGGATTCAATCAGCCCCAGCATTTT; CDR3aa: CASSPTGNGFNQPQHF
v_gene: TRBV15; j_gene: TRBJ2-7; abundance: -; d_gene: -; CDR3nt: TGTGCCACCAGCCTCGGGGGCAATCCCCTCTACGAGCAGTACTTC; CDR3aa: CATSLGGNPLYEQYF
v_gene: TRBV5-1; j_gene: TRBJ2-1; abundance: many; d_gene: -; CDR3nt: TGCGCCAGCAGCTTGGAAGGGCTTCAGTTCTTC; CDR3aa: CASSLEGLQFF
v_gene: TRBV27; j_gene: TRBJ2-7; abundance: -; d_gene: TRBD2; CDR3nt: TGTGCCAGCAGTATACTAGCGTACCCCTACGAGCAGTACTTC; CDR3aa: CASSILAYPYEQYF
v_gene: TRBV4-1; j_gene: TRBJ1-5; abundance: -; d_gene: -; CDR3nt: TGCGCCAGCTCCGGGTTTTTTGGAGGCCAGCCCCAGCATTTT; CDR3aa: CASSGFFGGQPQHF
v_gene: TRBV2; j_gene: TRBJ2-7; abundance: -; d_gene: TRBD2; CDR3nt: TGTGCCAGCAGATTCGCTAGCGGGAGGTTCGACGAGCAGTACTTC; CDR3aa: CASRFASGRFDEQYF
v_gene: TRBV28; j_gene: TRBJ2-7; abundance: -; d_gene: TRBD1; CDR3nt: TGTGCCAGCAGTTCGGGGACAGGGCGAATCGAGCAGTACTTC; CDR3aa: CASSSGTGRIEQYF
v_gene: TRBV28; j_gene: TRBJ2-5; abundance: once; d_gene: -; CDR3nt: TGTGCCAGCGGGCAGTCTCGGGGGACCCAGTACTTC; CDR3aa: CASGQSRGTQYF
v_gene: TRBV5-1; j_gene: TRBJ2-5; abundance: -; d_gene: TRBD2; CDR3nt: TGCGCCAGCAGTCGTAATCCTAGCGGGAGTGGTGGGGAGACCCAGTACTTC; CDR3aa: CASSRNPSGSGGETQYF
v_gene: TRBV19; j_gene: TRBJ1-5; abundance: -; d_gene: -; CDR3nt: TGTGCCAGTAGTCCCGCGGGGGGAGGGAGCAATCAGCCCCAGCATTTT; CDR3aa: CASSPAGGGSNQPQHF
v_gene: TRBV5-1; j_gene: TRBJ2-1; abundance: -; d_gene: TRBD2; CDR3nt: TGCGCCAGCAGCTTGGTCTCTAGCGGGAACAATGAGCAGTTCTTC; CDR3aa: CASSLVSSGNNEQFF
v_gene: TRBV28; j_gene: TRBJ1-1; abundance: -; d_gene: -; CDR3nt: TGTGCCAGCAGGGTTACCAAGGTCGCTTTCTTT; CDR3aa: CASRVTKVAFF
v_gene: TRBV6-1; j_gene: TRBJ1-2; abundance: -; d_gene: -; CDR3nt: TGTGCCAGCAGTGGACAACAAGGGTTCTATGGCTACACCTTC; CDR3aa: CASSGQQGFYGYTF
v_gene: TRBV9; j_gene: TRBJ2-1; abundance: -; d_gene: -; CDR3nt: TGTGCCAGCAGCGCCTTTTTGGACGACAATGAGCAGTTCTTC; CDR3aa: CASSAFLDDNEQFF
v_gene: TRBV7-9; j_gene: TRBJ2-1; abundance: once; d_gene: TRBD1; CDR3nt: TGTGCCAGCAGCTTATATGCAGGGGGCTCCTACAATGAGCAGTTCTTC; CDR3aa: CASSLYAGGSYNEQFF
v_gene: TRBV25-1; j_gene: TRBJ2-5; abundance: -; d_gene: -; CDR3nt: TGTGCCAGCAGTGAGCAGGGACATCGGGAGACCCAGTACTTC; CDR3aa: CASSEQGHRETQYF
v_gene: TRBV27; j_gene: TRBJ2-3; abundance: -; d_gene: TRBD2; CDR3nt: TGTGCCAGCAGTCCCGGGACTAGCGGGAGGCGAGATACGCAGTATTTT; CDR3aa: CASSPGTSGRRDTQYF
v_gene: TRBV28; j_gene: TRBJ1-2; abundance: -; d_gene: TRBD1; CDR3nt: TGTGCCAGCAGTATCCCTCAGGGGGCTTTTGGCTACACCTTC; CDR3aa: CASSIPQGAFGYTF
v_gene: TRBV5-1; j_gene: TRBJ2-2; abundance: -; d_gene: TRBD2; CDR3nt: TGCGCCAGCAGCTTAAATCTAGCGGGACATACCGGGGAGCTGTTTTTT; CDR3aa: CASSLNLAGHTGELFF
v_gene: TRBV15; j_gene: TRBJ2-5; abundance: once; d_gene: -; CDR3nt: TGTGCCACCAGCATCGACAGACTCTGGGGGACCCAGTACTTC; CDR3aa: CATSIDRLWGTQYF